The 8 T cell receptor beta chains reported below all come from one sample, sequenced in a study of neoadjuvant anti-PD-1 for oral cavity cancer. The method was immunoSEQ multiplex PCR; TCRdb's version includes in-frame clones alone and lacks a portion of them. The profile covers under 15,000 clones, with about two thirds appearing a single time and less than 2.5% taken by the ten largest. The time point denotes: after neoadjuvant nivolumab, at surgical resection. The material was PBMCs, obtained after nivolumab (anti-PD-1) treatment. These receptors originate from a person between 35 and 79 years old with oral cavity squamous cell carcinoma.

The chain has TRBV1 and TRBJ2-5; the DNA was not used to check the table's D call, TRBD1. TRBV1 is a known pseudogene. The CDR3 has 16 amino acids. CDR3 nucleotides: TGCACCAGCAGCTTGTTCCAGGGCAGGGGGCAAGAGACCCAGTACTTC. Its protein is CTSSLFQGRGQETQYF.

CDR3 nucleotides: TGTGCCAGTAGTATAGGGGGGACGCCCGGAAATCAGCCCCAGCATTTT. Translation gives CASSIGGTPGNQPQHF. This chain joins TRBV19 and TRBJ1-5, with TRBD1 as a possible D gene (5 bases). This CDR3 has 16 amino acids. V shed 1 base and J shed 4 bases, with 14 bases lying between them. Germline V gene sequence: CDR1 LNHDA, CDR2 SQIVND (reference sequence).

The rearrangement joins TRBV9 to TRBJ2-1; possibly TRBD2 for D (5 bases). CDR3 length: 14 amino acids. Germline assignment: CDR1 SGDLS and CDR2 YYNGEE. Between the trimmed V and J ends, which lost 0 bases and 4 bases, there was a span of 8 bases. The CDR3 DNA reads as TGTGCCAGCAGCGTAGAAAGCGGTTACAATGAGCAGTTCTTC. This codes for CASSVESGYNEQFF.

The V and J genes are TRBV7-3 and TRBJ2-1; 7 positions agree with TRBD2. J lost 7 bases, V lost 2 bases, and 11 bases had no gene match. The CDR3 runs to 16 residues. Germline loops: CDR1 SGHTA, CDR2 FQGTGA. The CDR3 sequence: CASSLGVDPGGNEQFF. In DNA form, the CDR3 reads TGTGCCAGCAGCTTAGGGGTAGACCCCGGGGGGAATGAGCAGTTCTTC.

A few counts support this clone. The CDR3 here is CASSQGWNQPQHF. CDR3 DNA sequence: TGCGCCAGCAGCCAAGGGTGGAATCAGCCCCAGCATTTT. V gene TRBV4-1 combines with J gene TRBJ1-5; D unclear. Trimming removed 1 base at V and 4 bases at J, with 5 bases between. CDR1 is MGHRA and CDR2 is YSYEKL in the germline V gene. The CDR3 has 13 amino acids.

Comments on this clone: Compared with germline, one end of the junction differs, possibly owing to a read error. This chain's CDR3 is CASSEVGGGLLWF. CDR3 in DNA: TGTGCCAGCAGTGAAGTTGGGGGGGGGCTCCTTTGGTTT. The genes are TRBV6-1 and TRBJ2-3, with a tentative D call TRBD2 (7 bases). CDR1 is MNHNS, CDR2 SASEGT, per germline. The CDR3 is 13 residues long.

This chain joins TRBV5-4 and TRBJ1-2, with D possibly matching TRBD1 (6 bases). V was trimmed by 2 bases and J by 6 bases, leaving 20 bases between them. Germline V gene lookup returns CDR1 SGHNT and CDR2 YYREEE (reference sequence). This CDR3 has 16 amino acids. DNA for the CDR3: TGTGCCAGCAGCTTTCCGGGGGGCGCATTCAAGCATGGCTACACCTTC. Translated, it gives CASSFPGGAFKHGYTF.

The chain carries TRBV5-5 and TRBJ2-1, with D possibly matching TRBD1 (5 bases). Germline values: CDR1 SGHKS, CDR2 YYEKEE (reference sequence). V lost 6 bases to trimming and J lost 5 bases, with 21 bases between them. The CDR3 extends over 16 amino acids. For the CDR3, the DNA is TGTGCCAGCACCCATGGGGCTTGGAAGGCAGACAATGAGCAGTTCTTC. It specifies CASTHGAWKADNEQFF.